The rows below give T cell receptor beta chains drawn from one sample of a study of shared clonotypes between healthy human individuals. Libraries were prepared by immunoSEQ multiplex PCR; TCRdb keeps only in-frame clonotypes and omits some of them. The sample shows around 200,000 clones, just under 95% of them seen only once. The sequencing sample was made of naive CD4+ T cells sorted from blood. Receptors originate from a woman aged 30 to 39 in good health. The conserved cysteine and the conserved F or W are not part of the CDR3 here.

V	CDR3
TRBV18	ASSPGYEQY
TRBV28	ASSLSAGSNSPLH
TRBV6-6	ASSFWDTEAF
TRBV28	ASSSPGNLTYEQY
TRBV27	ASSPRRFKMNGNEKLF
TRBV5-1	ASRLAGVTDTQY
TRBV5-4	ASSLSGRGQF
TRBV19	ASSIEYHRAGANVLT
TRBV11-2	ASSSSGTDSYEQY
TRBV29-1	SAQTVSFEQY
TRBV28	AVDKESQY
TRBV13	ASSARPGSHTEAF
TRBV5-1	ASSWGQGSYNEQF
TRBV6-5	ASSYGAAPYEQY
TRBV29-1	SVELIEAF
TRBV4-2	ASSQLGTSGSNEQF
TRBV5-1	ASSWDRTNTEAF
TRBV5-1	ASSSGLAPGELF
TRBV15	ATSRDRDRYYEQY
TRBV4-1	ASSQVGRKTPLH
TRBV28	ASSLLGDTERGPFGYEQY
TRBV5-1	ASLGTNTGELF
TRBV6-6	ASTKSTGSKNIQY
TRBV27	ASSLGGEVRETQY
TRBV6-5	ASSSDSSGANVLT